Here is one T cell receptor beta chain with its context. The data originate from a study of blood T cell repertoires in COVID-19. Study details: PBMCs, B-cell-depleted T cells, or T cells were the source of the cDNA or gDNA that made up the material.

The repertoire was sequenced with immunoSEQ multiplex PCR; TCRdb's copy has only in-frame clones and lacks some. The sample lists 250,000 to 300,000 clones, 85% to 90% occurring once. This CDR3 comprises 15 residues. Germline V lookup: CDR1 SGHVS, CDR2 FQNEAQ. V lost 5 bases, J lost 10 bases, and 10 bases stayed unmatched. The sample comprised peripheral blood. The rearrangement uses TRBV7-8 and TRBJ1-6, with 8 bases lining up with TRBD1. The TCR was taken from a middle-aged woman with acute or convalescent COVID-19. CDR3 residues: CASSRRTGSDSPLHF. The CDR3 coding sequence is TGTGCCAGCAGCCGACGGACAGGGAGCGACTCACCCCTCCACTTT.